The 2 T cell receptor beta chains given below trace back to one sample, sequenced in a study of shared clonotypes between healthy human individuals (dated by TCRdb to between 2020 and 2021). The method was the immunoSEQ multiplex PCR assay. TCRdb stores this immuneACCESS table with in-frame sequences only. Part of the clones is absent; in the studies checked, under half of the shortfall reflects unresolved V genes, and no reason is known for the rest. Here the sample has 1,500,000 or so clones; around 98.5% occur a single time. Roughly 0.35% of the sample lies in the top ten. Sequenced sample: naive CD4+ T cells sorted from blood. The sample's cell subset or site label, decoded: CD45RA+ positively selected. These receptor sequences come from a man younger than 40 in good health.

The chain combines TRBV7-2 with TRBJ2-1, with D maybe TRBD2 (5 bases). Germline V gene lookup returns CDR1 SGHTA and CDR2 FQGNSA. The CDR3 consists of 13 residues. The V and J ends lost 2 bases and 4 bases respectively, with 6 bases between them. CDR3 residues: CASSLREYNEQFF. The CDR3 bases are TGTGCCAGCAGCTTAAGGGAGTACAATGAGCAGTTCTTC. The full variable domain, its missing parts supplied by reference TRBV7-2 and TRBJ2-1, is GAGVSQSPSNKVTEKGKDVELRCDPISGHTALYWYRQSLGQGLEFLIYFQGNSAPDKSGLPSDRFSAERTGGSVSTLTIQRTQQEDSAVYLCASSLREYNEQFFGPGTRLTVL.

The J gene is TRBJ1-2, the V gene TRBV27; D is unresolved. The length of the CDR3 is 13 residues. Germline V lookup: CDR1 MNHEY, CDR2 SMNVEV (reference sequence). V was pared by 5 bases and J by 0 bases, with 7 bases between. The DNA for the CDR3 is TGTGCCAGCAGTCCGGGATCTAACTATGGCTACACCTTC. Amino acid sequence: CASSPGSNYGYTF.